This T cell receptor beta chain was sequenced during a study of CD8+CD57+ T cells in acquired aplastic anemia. Looking at the study overall: The DNA of sorted CD4+ and CD8+ cells averaged 3.2 ug.

TCR beta VDJ combinations and CDR3 sequences were profiled from genomic DNA. TCRdb re-called the reads through MiXCR, storing one row per CDR3 protein. The profile covers over 150,000 distinct CDR3 sequences, with less than 65% appearing a single time and more than 15% taken by the ten largest. Points on this clonotype: Its target is not known.

The study's findings and limits: Patients and controls shared approximately 30 CD8+ CDR3 sequences. Patients and controls had CD8+ Simpson's diversity values that were not significantly distinct.

The sequence came from a human donor in good health, serving as a control. The sample comprised sorted CD4+, CD8+, or CD8+CD57+ T cells (not recorded which) from PBMCs.

CDR3 DNA: TGTGCCAGCAGCGTCAGCTCTGGAAACACCATATATTTT. Protein sequence: CASSVSSGNTIYF. This chain connects TRBV7-3 to TRBJ1-3; D remains ambiguous. The CDR3 is 13 residues long. Germline values: CDR1 SGHTA, CDR2 FQGTGA. V was cut by 5 bases and J by 0 bases, with 5 bases left in between.